The 3 T cell receptor beta chains below all came from one sample that was sequenced in a study of CD8 T cells in Susac syndrome. The authors reverse transcribed 0.5 to 1 ug RNA with random hexamers. In TCRdb, the immunoSEQ multiplex PCR reads were re-called with MiXCR into one record per CDR3 protein. The table lists approximately 120,000 distinct CDR3 sequences, more than 85% of them singletons, with around 0.3% in the top ten. The sequencing sample was made of CD8+ T cells from PBMCs. These receptors all come from a human donor with multiple sclerosis.

V and J are TRBV29-1 and TRBJ2-7, with unresolved D. Between the trimmed V and J ends, which lost 7 bases and 0 bases, there was a span of 13 bases. Germline CDR1 is SQVTM and CDR2 is ANQGSEA. The CDR3 is made up of 13 amino acids. The CDR3 nucleotides are TGCAGCGCCCACAGTTTGAGCTCCTACGAGCAGTACTTC. Translated: CSAHSLSSYEQYF.

This chain uses TRBV7-3 with TRBJ2-1; 8 bases are shared with TRBD2. Trimming took 5 bases from V and 2 from J; bases not matched to a gene: 5. Germline V gene sequence: CDR1 SGHTA, CDR2 FQGTGA. CDR3 length: 15 residues. CDR3 region: CASSISGSAYNEQFF. CDR3 in DNA: TGTGCCAGCAGCATCAGCGGGAGTGCCTACAATGAGCAGTTCTTC.

V usage is TRBV27 and J usage is TRBJ2-2; maybe TRBD2 (5 bases). Germline V gene lookup returns CDR1 MNHEY and CDR2 SMNVEV (reference sequence). The CDR3 length is 14 residues. V was cut by 6 bases and J by 6 bases, with 14 bases left in between. In DNA form, the CDR3 reads TGTGCCAGCAGGCACGGCGGGTACGCCGGGGAGCTGTTTTTT. Protein: CASRHGGYAGELFF.